The clone carrying this T cell receptor (beta chain) was counted once. Some clones are missing from TCRdb's copy, which holds only in-frame ones; the method was immunoSEQ multiplex PCR. The table has more than 110,000 clones, approximately 90% seen once; the top ten hold around 2.8%. These data come from a study of T cell responses to AZD1222 COVID-19 vaccine. On the study more broadly: Both about-4-week and about-12-week second-dose recipients were combined.

Trimming pared 4 bases from V and 1 base from J, leaving 7 bases between. The CDR3 is made up of 13 amino acids. The sequencing used peripheral blood, collected on day 0 of AZD1222 vaccination. J is TRBJ2-5 and V is TRBV12-3 or TRBV12-4, with D unclear. The clonotype was recovered from an adult in good health. DNA of the CDR3: TGTGCCAGCAGTTATAACTCCCAAGAGACCCAGTACTTC. Amino acids: CASSYNSQETQYF.